The 13 T cell receptor beta chains below come from one sample, sequenced in a study of T cell repertoires in cytomegalovirus infection. TCRdb analysed the reads with MiXCR anew, one entry per CDR3 protein. The sample records hundreds of thousands of distinct CDR3 sequences, less than 20% being singletons. The specimen was PBMCs. The receptor set was obtained from a human donor in good health (CMV status not recorded). Some clones in this sample may be carry-over from other donors' samples.

The DNA of the CDR3 is TGTGCCAGCAGAGCCGGGGGGGGGACCAGTGATACGCAGTATTTT. It codes for CASRAGGGTSDTQYF. V usage is TRBV2 and J usage is TRBJ2-3; 8 bases match TRBD2. This CDR3 has 15 amino acids. Germline V gene lookup returns CDR1 SNHLY and CDR2 FYNNEI. Trimming took 6 bases from V and 6 from J; bases not matched to a gene: 11. The full variable domain, with the rest looked up from reference TRBV2 and TRBJ2-3, is EPEVTQTPSHQVTQMGQEVILRCVPISNHLYFYWYRQILGQKVEFLVSFYNNEISEKSEIFDDQFSVERPDGSNFTLKIRSTKLEDSAMYFCASRAGGGTSDTQYFGPGTRLTVL.

The chain links TRBV6-1 to TRBJ2-5, with D perhaps matching TRBD2 (6 bases). The CDR3 loop spans 14 amino acids. Germline values: CDR1 MNHNS, CDR2 SASEGT. The V and J ends lost 6 bases and 2 bases respectively, with 13 bases between them. The CDR3 protein is CASRRDFEQETQYF. The DNA of the CDR3 is TGTGCCAGCAGACGGGACTTTGAACAAGAGACCCAGTACTTC.

The sample holds many counts of this clonotype. V usage is TRBV7-8 and J usage is TRBJ1-1; D call uncertain. Germline V gene lookup returns CDR1 SGHVS and CDR2 FQNEAQ. There are 16 residues in the CDR3. Trimming stripped 2 bases from V and 2 bases from J, with 15 bases between. Here the CDR3 reads CASSLLTPRGNTEAFF. The CDR3 region has the DNA TGTGCCAGCAGCTTACTGACCCCCCGGGGAAACACTGAAGCTTTCTTT.

V gene TRBV4-3 combines with J gene TRBJ2-5; 9 bases line up with TRBD2. The CDR3 is 14 residues long. V lost 4 bases and J lost 5; bases outside the gene matches: 5. Germline CDR1 reads LGHNA; CDR2 reads YSLEER. CDR3 DNA: TGCGCCAGCAGCCCAGTAGCGGGAGAGGAGACCCAGTACTTC. This gives the protein CASSPVAGEETQYF.

This clonotype has ten or more counts. The J gene is TRBJ1-2, the V gene TRBV7-2; maybe TRBD1 (5 bases). The CDR3 has 17 amino acids. The germline CDR1 and CDR2 sequences are SGHTA and FQGNSA. V shed 5 bases and J shed 0 bases, with 19 bases lying between them. The CDR3 protein is CASSPRGGDGTNYGYTF. Here the CDR3 DNA reads TGTGCCAGCAGCCCAAGGGGCGGGGACGGAACTAACTATGGCTACACCTTC.

This clonotype was picked up many times. V gene TRBV9 combines with J gene TRBJ2-3; D is ambiguous. Trimming pared 0 bases from V and 2 bases from J, leaving 7 bases between. This CDR3 has 14 residues. Germline lookup yields CDR1 SGDLS and CDR2 YYNGEE. The CDR3 protein is CASSVDGFTDTQYF. The CDR3 bases are TGTGCCAGCAGCGTAGATGGCTTCACAGATACGCAGTATTTT.

In its sample, this clonotype was seen many times. The chain has TRBV7-2 and TRBJ1-5, with 8 bases aligning to TRBD1. V shed 3 bases, J shed 4 bases, and the junction held 8 bases outside the gene matches. CDR1 SGHTA and CDR2 FQGNSA come from the germline V gene. This CDR3 has 16 residues. The CDR3 is CASSFVGTGENQPQHF. CDR3 nucleotides: TGTGCCAGCAGCTTCGTGGGGACAGGCGAAAATCAGCCCCAGCATTTT.

The sample holds many counts of this clonotype. The CDR3 nucleotides are TGTGCCAGCAGCTTAAGCGTGGCAGGCTACACCTTC. Its protein product is CASSLSVAGYTF. The rearrangement uses TRBV7-2 and TRBJ1-2; D uncertain. CDR3 length: 12 amino acids. Trimming removed 2 bases from V and 8 bases from J, with 9 bases in between. The germline CDR1 and CDR2 sequences are SGHTA and FQGNSA.

To note about this clonotype: Mismatch with germline at one junction end may stem from a read error. V is TRBV20-1 and J is TRBJ2-1; maybe TRBD2 (5 bases). The CDR3 spans 10 residues. Looked up from germline, CDR1 is DFQATT and CDR2 is SNEGSKA (reference sequence). CDR3 protein: CSARDSGGVF. The CDR3 nucleotides read TGCAGTGCTAGGGACTCAGGTGGGGTCTTC.

This clonotype was recorded a few times. The gene calls are TRBV25-1 and TRBJ1-6; D is ambiguous. The CDR3 covers 15 residues. The V gene's germline CDR1 is MGHDK and CDR2 SYGVNS. V was trimmed by 7 bases and J by 11 bases, leaving 21 bases between them. The CDR3 DNA reads as TGTGCCAGCACGGGCGGGTATTCGAGGAATCCACCCCTCCACTTT. Its protein is CASTGGYSRNPPLHF.

This clonotype was picked up a small number of times. V and J are TRBV5-4 and TRBJ2-7; 14 positions agree with TRBD2. Germline V gene lookup returns CDR1 SGHNT and CDR2 YYREEE (reference sequence). The V segment lost 4 bases and the J segment 5 bases; nucleotides outside the gene matches: 8. This CDR3 comprises 16 residues. The CDR3 spells CASSPGLAGAGNEQYF. The DNA for the CDR3 is TGTGCCAGCAGCCCGGGACTAGCGGGAGCAGGCAACGAGCAGTACTTC.

This clonotype was detected only a few times. The chain recombines TRBV4-3 with TRBJ1-1; D uncertain. CDR1 is LGHNA, CDR2 YSLEER, per germline. Deletions cut 0 bases from V and 2 bases from J, with 16 bases between. The CDR3 extends over 17 amino acids. The CDR3 reads CASSQDWGGMSNTEAFF. In DNA form, the CDR3 reads TGCGCCAGCAGCCAAGACTGGGGAGGGATGAGTAACACTGAAGCTTTCTTT.

The V and J genes are TRBV7-2 and TRBJ2-7; maybe TRBD2 (6 bases). In germline, CDR1 is SGHTA, CDR2 FQGNSA. V lost 3 bases and J 0 bases, leaving 12 bases between the germline ends. The CDR3 runs to 15 residues. The DNA of the CDR3 is TGTGCCAGCAGCTTCTATACGGGGGTCTCCTACGAGCAGTACTTC. Protein: CASSFYTGVSYEQYF.